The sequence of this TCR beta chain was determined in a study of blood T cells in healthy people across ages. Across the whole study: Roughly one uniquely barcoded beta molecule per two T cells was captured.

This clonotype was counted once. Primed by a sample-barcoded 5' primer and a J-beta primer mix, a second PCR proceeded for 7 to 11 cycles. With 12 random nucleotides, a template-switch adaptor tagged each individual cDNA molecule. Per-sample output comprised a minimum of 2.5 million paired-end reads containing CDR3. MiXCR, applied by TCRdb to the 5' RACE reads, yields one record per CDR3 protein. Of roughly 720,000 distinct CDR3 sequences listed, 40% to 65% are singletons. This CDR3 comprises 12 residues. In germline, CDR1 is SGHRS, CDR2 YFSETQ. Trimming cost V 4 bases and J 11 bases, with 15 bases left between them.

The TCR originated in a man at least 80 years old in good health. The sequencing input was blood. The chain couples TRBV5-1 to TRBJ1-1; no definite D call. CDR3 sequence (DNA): TGCGCCAGCAGCGAACCCGCGGGTGGGGCTTTCTTT. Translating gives CASSEPAGGAFF.